What follows are 27 T cell receptor beta chains derived from one specimen sequenced in a study of Ad26.COV2.S vaccination and SARS-CoV-2 variants (dated by TCRdb to the early 2020s). What the treatment or condition label conveys for this sample: roughly 18 received Ad26.COV2.S at low or high dose, single or two shots; five or six received placebo; per-sample allocation not given. For vaccine and placebo recipients, the sequenced repertoires came from samples collected on day 63 after the first injection. To prepare the library, the immunoSEQ multiplex PCR assay was applied. The table was pulled from immuneACCESS by TCRdb, which kept in-frame rearrangements only. Such tables lose some clones; where checked, under half of the loss comes from unresolved V genes, and the rest has no known cause. This sample comprises some 370,000 clones, around 82% of them detected only once. The ten largest account for around 7% of the sample.

The input for sequencing was peripheral blood, taken in a trial of Ad26.COV2.S vaccine versus placebo. All receptors derive from a person aged 18 to 65 who received the Ad26.COV2.S COVID-19 vaccine or a placebo.

The V gene is TRBV2, the J gene TRBJ2-7; TRBD1 aligns across 7 bases. Germline V CDR1 and CDR2: SNHLY, FYNNEI. V dropped 8 bases and J dropped 3; count of bases not matched to a gene: 1. The CDR3 runs 11 residues. In nucleotides, the CDR3 is TGTGCCAGCGGGACAGACTACGAGCAGTACTTC. It is translated as CASGTDYEQYF.

The chain couples TRBV30 to TRBJ2-1; 8 bases line up with TRBD1. CDR1 is GTSNPN and CDR2 is SVGIG in the germline V gene (reference sequence). V was pared by 1 base and J by 7 bases, with 9 bases of the junction left unmatched. This CDR3 region has 15 residues. CDR3 DNA: TGTGCCTGGAGTGCCTCAGGGGGCTGGAAAAATGAGCAGTTCTTC. Its translation is CAWSASGGWKNEQFF.

This rearrangement joins TRBV27 to TRBJ1-4; a weak D match, TRBD1 (5 bases). This CDR3 is built from 14 residues. Germline CDR1 reads MNHEY; CDR2 reads SMNVEV (reference sequence). The V end lost 0 bases, the J end lost 10 bases, and 12 bases lay between the germline ends. CDR3 nucleotide sequence: TGTGCCAGCAGTTTATCGGCGGCCACAGGAAAACTGTTTTTT. This encodes CASSLSAATGKLFF.

V gene TRBV18 combines with J gene TRBJ1-2; D is perhaps TRBD1 (5 bases). CDR1 is KGHSH and CDR2 is LQKENI in the germline V gene. The CDR3 has 16 residues. Trimming cost V 6 bases and J 6 bases, with 23 bases left between them. The CDR3 sequence is CASSQANRAGTNGYTF. In DNA form, the CDR3 reads TGTGCCAGCTCTCAGGCCAACCGGGCAGGGACTAATGGCTACACCTTC. Combining the CDR3 with reference TRBV18 and TRBJ1-2 gives the whole variable domain NAGVMQNPRHLVRRRGQEARLRCSPMKGHSHVYWYRQLPEEGLKFMVYLQKENIIDESGMPKERFSAEFPKEGPSILRIQQVVRGDSAAYFCASSQANRAGTNGYTFGSGTRLTVV.

This rearrangement joins TRBV4-2 to TRBJ1-2; 7 positions agree with TRBD1. The CDR3 is 15 residues long. Germline V gives CDR1 LGHNA, CDR2 YNFKEQ. V shed 5 bases and J 3 bases; nucleotides not matched to a gene: 9. The CDR3, as DNA: TGTGCCAGCAGCAACCAAGTAGGGACAGACTATGGCTACACCTTC. Protein product: CASSNQVGTDYGYTF.

This sequence joins TRBV10-3 and TRBJ1-1; unclear D gene. Trimming pared 4 bases from V and 11 bases from J, leaving 14 bases between. This CDR3 spans 12 amino acids. The germline V gene encodes CDR1 ENHRY and CDR2 SYGVKD. CDR3 in amino acids: CAISADAVRAFF. DNA of the CDR3: TGTGCCATCAGTGCTGATGCGGTACGGGCTTTCTTT.

The DNA of the CDR3 is TGTGCCAGCAGCCCTGCTTTCGGAGGGGCCACAGACGAGCAGTACTTC. This sequence encodes CASSPAFGGATDEQYF. The chain links TRBV3-1 (or the pseudogene TRBV3-2) to TRBJ2-7; weak D call: TRBD2 (6 bases). The CDR3 has 16 amino acids. Deletions cut 4 bases from V and 5 bases from J, with 21 bases between. Germline values: CDR1 LGHDT, CDR2 YNNKEL (reference sequence).

The V gene is TRBV6-2 or TRBV6-3, the J gene TRBJ1-5; D is uncertain. This CDR3 is 12 amino acids long. Germline assignment: CDR1 MNHEY and CDR2 SVGEGT. V shed 2 bases and J shed 8 bases, with 7 bases lying between them. This CDR3 is CASSYRRKPQHF. CDR3 coding DNA: TGTGCCAGCAGTTACCGTCGAAAGCCCCAGCATTTT.

The rearrangement joins TRBV3-1 (or the pseudogene TRBV3-2) to TRBJ1-2, with 7 bases aligning to TRBD1. Germline assignment: CDR1 LGHDT and CDR2 YNNKEL (reference sequence). This CDR3 contains 15 residues. The J segment lost 8 bases and the V segment lost 1 base, leaving 10 bases of the junction unmatched. The CDR3 coding sequence is TGTGCCAGCAGCCAAGGAATGACAGGGCGAGGGGGCTACACCTTC. Its translation is CASSQGMTGRGGYTF.

The chain couples TRBV6-5 to TRBJ2-7; 9 bases are shared with TRBD1. V lost 4 bases and J lost 6; bases outside the gene matches: 4. CDR1 is MNHEY, CDR2 SVGAGI, per germline. The length of the CDR3 is 13 residues. The CDR3 sequence: CASSWRQGGEQYF. CDR3 DNA sequence: TGTGCCAGCAGTTGGCGACAGGGGGGCGAGCAGTACTTC.

The V and J genes are TRBV9 and TRBJ2-3; 13 bases map to TRBD2. The CDR3 consists of 16 residues. V trimming: 0 bases; J trimming: 4 bases; junction bases outside the gene matches: 2. Germline loops: CDR1 SGDLS, CDR2 YYNGEE. The chain's CDR3 is CASSVVTSGRADTQYF. DNA of the CDR3: TGTGCCAGCAGCGTAGTTACTAGCGGGAGGGCAGATACGCAGTATTTT.

The V and J genes are TRBV2 and TRBJ1-1; D is ambiguous. The germline V gene encodes CDR1 SNHLY and CDR2 FYNNEI. The CDR3 loop spans 16 amino acids. V was trimmed by 6 bases and J by 3 bases, leaving 20 bases between them. CDR3 nucleotide sequence: TGTGCCAGCAGCGCCCACCGAATGCGAGGCGACACTGAAGCTTTCTTT. This sequence encodes CASSAHRMRGDTEAFF.

V is TRBV6-5 and J is TRBJ2-5, with 8 bases matching TRBD2. The CDR3 contains 14 residues. V was pared by 2 bases and J by 7 bases, with 6 bases of the junction left unmatched. Germline V gene lookup returns CDR1 MNHEY and CDR2 SVGAGI. The CDR3 DNA reads TGTGCCAGCAGTTACGCGACTAGCGAGGGGACCCAGTACTTC. This sequence encodes CASSYATSEGTQYF.

The chain employs TRBV7-3 and TRBJ2-1; tentative D call: TRBD2 (6 bases). The V gene's germline CDR1 is SGHTA and CDR2 FQGTGA. Trimming took off 5 bases at V and 10 bases at J, with 15 bases between the two ends. There are 13 residues in the CDR3. The CDR3, as DNA: TGTGCCAGCAGCCCCATGTGGGGAGGAGAGCAGTTCTTC. This codes for CASSPMWGGEQFF.

The V gene is TRBV3-1 (or the pseudogene TRBV3-2), the J gene TRBJ1-2; possible D gene TRBD1, 5 bases. The CDR3 spans 12 residues. Germline V gives CDR1 LGHDT, CDR2 YNNKEL (reference sequence). The ends were cut back, 4 bases at V and 5 bases at J, with 8 bases in the middle. The CDR3 here is CASSPGRYGYTF. The CDR3 DNA follows: TGTGCCAGCAGCCCAGGGAGGTATGGCTACACCTTC.

The chain couples TRBV5-1 to TRBJ2-4; 15 bases fit TRBD2. CDR1 is SGHRS and CDR2 is YFSETQ in the germline V gene. V shed 0 bases, J shed 3 bases, and the junction held 4 bases outside the gene matches. CDR3 length equals 18 residues. The CDR3 DNA reads as TGCGCCAGCAGCTTGGTTGGACTAGCGGGAGGGAACAAAAACATTCAGTACTTC. This translates into CASSLVGLAGGNKNIQYF.

The chain's CDR3 is CASSARQGLSYEQYF. For the CDR3, the DNA is TGTGCCAGCAGCGCCCGACAGGGTCTAAGCTACGAGCAGTACTTC. The gene calls are TRBV7-9 and TRBJ2-7, with 7 bases identical to TRBD1. Per the germline V gene, CDR1 is SEHNR and CDR2 is FQNEAQ (reference sequence). CDR3 length: 15 residues. J was trimmed by 3 bases and V by 5 bases; bases with no gene match: 10.

The V and J genes are TRBV5-1 and TRBJ2-5, with D perhaps matching TRBD1 (6 bases). Germline V gives CDR1 SGHRS, CDR2 YFSETQ. This CDR3 contains 14 residues. The germline V and J ends were trimmed by 2 bases and 2 bases, with 10 bases remaining between them. Written as DNA, the CDR3 is TGCGCCAGCAGCTTAACGGGACAACAAGAGACCCAGTACTTC. Translating it yields CASSLTGQQETQYF.

The V call is TRBV5-1, the J call TRBJ2-1, with TRBD1 as a possible D gene (5 bases). The V end was cut by 4 bases, the J end by 5 bases, with 16 bases between. The germline V gene has CDR1 SGHRS and CDR2 YFSETQ. The CDR3 runs to 15 residues. CDR3 residues: CASSPDGLGDNEQFF. CDR3 DNA sequence: TGCGCCAGCAGCCCGGATGGGTTAGGGGACAATGAGCAGTTCTTC.

The genes are TRBV7-9 and TRBJ2-5; maybe TRBD1 (5 bases). Trimming stripped 0 bases from V and 3 bases from J, with 17 bases between. This CDR3 is 17 amino acids long. The germline V gene encodes CDR1 SEHNR and CDR2 FQNEAQ (reference sequence). For the CDR3, the DNA is TGTGCCAGCAGCTTAGCCGTGGTAGGCAGGGCAGAAGAGACCCAGTACTTC. Its protein product is CASSLAVVGRAEETQYF.

The V call is TRBV19, the J call TRBJ2-1; 8 nucleotides match TRBD2. CDR3 length: 16 residues. Germline CDR1 LNHDA, CDR2 SQIVND (reference sequence). V lost 2 bases and J lost 3; bases outside the gene matches: 6. CDR3 DNA sequence: TGTGCCAGTAGTATACTATTCGCGGGAGGCTACAATGAGCAGTTCTTC. It codes for CASSILFAGGYNEQFF.

This chain joins TRBV7-2 and TRBJ1-6; 9 bases match TRBD1. The V gene's germline CDR1 is SGHTA and CDR2 FQGNSA. The CDR3 spans 15 residues. Trimming at V came to 5 bases and at J to 7 bases, leaving 6 bases not matched to a gene. As DNA, the CDR3 is TGTGCCAGCAGCCCGGGGACAGGGCCCAATTCACCCCTCCACTTT. Protein: CASSPGTGPNSPLHF.

Comment on this clone: The same CDR3 arises from other DNA sequences in this sample as well. The rearrangement uses TRBV18 and TRBJ1-1; tentative D call: TRBD1 (6 bases). Germline V gene data show CDR1 as KGHSH and CDR2 as LQKENI. V gave up 2 bases and J gave up 1 base, with 8 bases separating them. The CDR3 loop spans 14 amino acids. CDR3 sequence reads: CASSPRGGNTEAFF. In nucleotides, the CDR3 is TGTGCCAGCTCACCAAGGGGGGGGAACACTGAAGCTTTCTTT. The full variable domain, its missing parts supplied by reference TRBV18 and TRBJ1-1, is NAGVMQNPRHLVRRRGQEARLRCSPMKGHSHVYWYRQLPEEGLKFMVYLQKENIIDESGMPKERFSAEFPKEGPSILRIQQVVRGDSAAYFCASSPRGGNTEAFFGQGTRLTVV.

The CDR3 is CASSSTGGKREAFF. CDR3 DNA sequence: TGTGCCAGCAGCTCGACAGGGGGCAAACGAGAAGCTTTCTTT. The chain couples TRBV7-9 to TRBJ1-1; 10 positions match TRBD1. This CDR3 comprises 14 residues. CDR1 is SEHNR, CDR2 FQNEAQ, per germline (reference sequence). The ends lost 4 bases at V and 8 bases at J; junction bases unmatched: 7.

The CDR3 nucleotides are TGTGCCAGCAGGAACGGGACAGTTTCCTACAATGAGCAGTTCTTC. This gives the protein CASRNGTVSYNEQFF. This chain links TRBV7-9 with TRBJ2-1; 7 bases match TRBD1. CDR1 SEHNR and CDR2 FQNEAQ come from the germline V gene (reference sequence). The V gene end was trimmed by 6 bases and the J gene end by 1 base; junction bases not matched to a gene: 6. The CDR3 runs to 15 residues.

The chain carries TRBV5-1 and TRBJ2-3; 7 nucleotides line up with TRBD2. V gave up 1 base and J gave up 1 base; unmatched junction bases: 9. This CDR3 is 17 amino acids long. Germline CDR1 is SGHRS and CDR2 is YFSETQ. Here the CDR3 reads CASSLFSSGGGTDTQYF. The CDR3 DNA reads TGCGCCAGCAGCTTGTTTTCGTCGGGGGGTGGCACAGATACGCAGTATTTT.

This clone occurred once. The chain joins TRBV15 to TRBJ2-7; TRBD2 matches 12 bases. The CDR3 has 15 amino acids. Germline V CDR1 and CDR2: LNHNV, YYDKDF (reference sequence). V lost 5 bases and J lost 3; bases outside the gene matches: 5. The CDR3 bases are TGTGCCACCAGCGGGGGACTAGCGGGCCTCTACGAGCAGTACTTC. Its protein product is CATSGGLAGLYEQYF.